Listed below are T cell receptor beta chains from one sample, sequenced in a study of blood T cells in healthy people across ages. Using its own MiXCR run on the 5' RACE reads, TCRdb lists one record per CDR3 protein. Of some 730,000 distinct CDR3 sequences detected, about 20% appear once; the ten largest clones hold less than 25%. The sample consisted of blood. The receptors derive from a man aged 65-85 years in good health. Both conserved end residues are part of each CDR3. Fields, in order: D gene, V gene, J gene, clone size, CDR3 DNA, CDR3 protein. The D gene is left open where the match is weak. Rows may omit the clone size; those that give it use once, few, many or a size class.

D gene: TRBD1
V gene: TRBV20-1
J gene: TRBJ1-2
clone size: .
CDR3 DNA: TGCAGTGCTAGAGATCGGAGACAGGGAGAATCCTATGGCTACACCTTC
CDR3 protein: CSARDRRQGESYGYTF

D gene: TRBD2
V gene: TRBV10-3
J gene: TRBJ2-1
clone size: .
CDR3 DNA: TGTGCCATCAGCCGTAGCGGGGGGCCCAATGAGCAGTTCTTC
CDR3 protein: CAISRSGGPNEQFF

D gene: TRBD1
V gene: TRBV29-1
J gene: TRBJ2-7
clone size: many
CDR3 DNA: TGCAGCGGCGGGACAGGGGTCTACGAGCAGTACTTC
CDR3 protein: CSGGTGVYEQYF

D gene: TRBD1
V gene: TRBV27
J gene: TRBJ2-3
clone size: many
CDR3 DNA: TGTGCCAGCAGTTCGGACAGGGCGGTAGATACGCAGTATTTT
CDR3 protein: CASSSDRAVDTQYF

D gene: .
V gene: TRBV6-5
J gene: TRBJ2-3
clone size: .
CDR3 DNA: TGTGCCAGCAGTTTTAGCGCTACCACAGATACGCAGTATTTT
CDR3 protein: CASSFSATTDTQYF

D gene: .
V gene: TRBV24-1
J gene: TRBJ2-1
clone size: few
CDR3 DNA: TGTGCCACCAGTGAGGACTATGCTGAGCAGTTCTTC
CDR3 protein: CATSEDYAEQFF

D gene: .
V gene: TRBV4-1
J gene: TRBJ2-3
clone size: .
CDR3 DNA: TGCGCCAGCAGCCAAGAGGCAAGCCCTTCTTCGCAGTATTTT
CDR3 protein: CASSQEASPSSQYF

D gene: .
V gene: TRBV14
J gene: TRBJ2-2
clone size: .
CDR3 DNA: TGTGCCAGCAGCTGGGGGGACTCAAACACCGGGGAGCTGTTTTTT
CDR3 protein: CASSWGDSNTGELFF

D gene: .
V gene: TRBV6-6
J gene: TRBJ1-4
clone size: few
CDR3 DNA: TGTGCCAGCAGTTACTCAGATGAAAAACTGTTTTTT
CDR3 protein: CASSYSDEKLFF

D gene: .
V gene: TRBV5-1
J gene: TRBJ2-3
clone size: few
CDR3 DNA: TGCGCCAGCAGCTCCTACGGGGCAGATACGCAGTATTTT
CDR3 protein: CASSSYGADTQYF

D gene: TRBD2
V gene: TRBV6-5
J gene: TRBJ2-3
clone size: .
CDR3 DNA: TGTGCCAGCAGTTACTCCAAGCGGGGGGGCCCCGATACGCAGTATTTT
CDR3 protein: CASSYSKRGGPDTQYF

D gene: .
V gene: TRBV18
J gene: TRBJ1-3
clone size: .
CDR3 DNA: TGTGCCAGCTCACCATCGCGGACAGCGGGAAACACCATATATTTT
CDR3 protein: CASSPSRTAGNTIYF

D gene: .
V gene: TRBV7-8
J gene: TRBJ2-3
clone size: once
CDR3 DNA: TGTGCCAGCAGCTCATATAGAGATACGCAGTATTTT
CDR3 protein: CASSSYRDTQYF